Sequencing of this T cell receptor (beta chain) was carried out in a study of T cell repertoires in cytomegalovirus infection. Study overall: Alongside well-studied HLA-B-restricted CMV epitopes, recently identified HLA-C-restricted CMV epitopes were also used.

On this clonotype itself: Its antigen remains unidentified.

General observations from the study: Using cumulative public TCR beta family frequency, the authors identified those who carried CMV together with the relevant HLA.

Germline V gives CDR1 DFQATT, CDR2 SNEGSKA (reference sequence). Trimming cost V 4 bases and J 0 bases, with 7 bases left between them. This CDR3 has 12 residues. In TCRdb, the reads were re-called with MiXCR into one record per CDR3 protein. In the table there are roughly 990,000 distinct CDR3 sequences, roughly 31% of which are singletons. J is TRBJ2-7 and V is TRBV20-1, with D unclear. The receptor comes from a human donor in good health (CMV status not recorded). Some clones in this sample may be carry-over from other donors' samples. The sequencing used cultured CD8+ T cells from PBMCs, collected from culture after CMV antigen stimulation. The CDR3 spells CSAKSSSYEQYV. CDR3 bases: TGCAGTGCTAAATCCAGCTCCTACGAGCAGTACGTC.